This T cell receptor (beta chain) was observed in a study of T cells in Graves' hyperthyroidism and ophthalmopathy. Study results and caveats: Ophthalmopathy was model-predicted a median roughly 6.5 months pre-onset.

Exclusion followed for patients with uncontrolled infection, other autoimmune disease, pregnancy or lactation. On the basis of clinical symptoms, serum thyroxine and TRAb, thyroid ultrasound and orbital computed tomography, diagnoses were made. Fresh peripheral blood, 9.5 to 10 ml of it, supplied the PBMCs. CDR1 is LNHDA and CDR2 is SQIVND in the germline V gene (reference sequence). V lost 1 base and J lost 4, with 7 bases in between. CDR3 length: 14 residues. RNA transcripts gave rise to amplified TCR beta CDR3 regions. TCR CDR3 regions were first amplified by RT-PCR with HTBI primers. TCRdb reprocessed the multiplex PCR reads with MiXCR, giving one entry per CDR3 protein. The repertoire consists of some 620,000 distinct CDR3 sequences, with about 17% occurring once and the leading ten covering 3% to 4%. Remarks on this clonotype: The antigen remains undetermined.

The chain combines TRBV19 with TRBJ2-2, with D possibly being TRBD2 (5 bases). The receptor was isolated from a woman aged 30 to 39 with Graves' hyperthyroidism. The specimen sequenced was blood. DNA for the CDR3: TGTGCCAGTAGTATAGTAGGACTCACCGGGGAGCTGTTTTTT. Its translation is CASSIVGLTGELFF.